Listed here are 29 T cell receptor beta chains from one sample, sequenced in a study of T cell repertoires in cytomegalovirus infection. TCRdb re-analysed the reads in MiXCR, keeping a single row per CDR3 protein. The repertoire holds about 680,000 distinct CDR3 sequences, approximately 24% seen once, with approximately 8.2% in the top ten. Material: CD8+ T cells from PBMCs. The receptors were gathered from a human donor in good health (CMV status not recorded). Some clones in this sample may be carry-over from other donors' samples.

The rearrangement joins TRBV6-2 or TRBV6-3 to TRBJ1-1; D might be TRBD1 (6 bases). CDR1 is MNHEY, CDR2 SVGEGT, per germline. The CDR3 contains 14 residues. The V end lost 0 bases, the J end lost 5 bases, and 10 bases lay between the germline ends. For the CDR3, the DNA is TGTGCCAGCAGTTACTCAGCAGGGGTTACTGAAGCTTTCTTT. Encoded protein: CASSYSAGVTEAFF.

The V gene is TRBV6-5, the J gene TRBJ1-6, with 12 bases aligning to TRBD1. The germline CDR1 and CDR2 sequences are MNHEY and SVGAGI. The V and J ends lost 4 bases and 2 bases, in that order; junction bases with no gene match: 6. This CDR3 is 18 amino acids long. CDR3 in DNA: TGTGCCAGCAGTTCCCCTGGGACAGGGGGCCCCTATAATTCACCCCTCCACTTT. This gives the protein CASSSPGTGGPYNSPLHF.

Concerning this clonotype: A much larger clone differs by one base, so this may be a read error. This sequence joins TRBV7-9 and TRBJ1-2; D is possibly TRBD1 (6 bases). Germline lookup yields CDR1 SEHNR and CDR2 FQNEAQ (reference sequence). The CDR3 covers 13 residues. Trimming removed 5 bases at V and 6 bases at J, with 13 bases between. The CDR3 spells CASSPRDTHGYTF. CDR3 DNA: TGTGCCAGCAGCCCCCGGGACACCCATGGCTACACCTTC.

A note on this clonotype: Its ends do not fully match the called genes, so a read error is possible. The V gene is TRBV6-2 or TRBV6-3, the J gene TRBJ1-1; unclear D gene. Germline values: CDR1 MNHEY, CDR2 SVGEGT. The CDR3 runs to 17 residues. CDR3 in amino acids: CASRYVVRRDMNTETFF. The CDR3 nucleotides are TGTGCCAGCAGATACGTGGTCCGCAGAGACATGAACACTGAAACTTTCTTT.

This clonotype was recorded once. This chain uses TRBV25-1 with TRBJ1-6; 8 bases are a match to TRBD1. The germline V gene encodes CDR1 MGHDK and CDR2 SYGVNS. The CDR3 is 14 residues long. V lost 5 bases, J lost 8 bases, and 5 bases stayed unmatched. CDR3 sequence: CASSWTGCDSPLHF. The CDR3 DNA is TGTGCCAGCAGTTGGACAGGGTGCGATTCACCCCTCCACTTT.

This clonotype showed up many times. The chain couples TRBV7-6 to TRBJ1-6; possibly TRBD1 for D (5 bases). The V end was cut by 0 bases, the J end by 8 bases, with 8 bases between. This CDR3 is built from 14 residues. Per germline, CDR1 SGHVS and CDR2 FNYEAQ. CDR3 nucleotide sequence: TGTGCCAGCAGCTTAGCAGGGGCAGATTCACCCCTCCACTTT. Translation: CASSLAGADSPLHF.

The V call is TRBV28, the J call TRBJ1-2; D is ambiguous. CDR3 length: 14 amino acids. V was pared by 5 bases and J by 8 bases, with 18 bases between. Germline-derived CDR1 and CDR2 are MDHEN and SYDVKM. The CDR3 loop is CASSKAPELGGYTF. For the CDR3, the DNA is TGTGCCAGCAGTAAAGCACCTGAGTTAGGGGGCTACACCTTC.

This chain joins TRBV19 and TRBJ2-7, with D hard to call. CDR1 LNHDA and CDR2 SQIVND come from the germline V gene (reference sequence). The CDR3 sequence is 13 residues long. V was cut by 4 bases and J by 0 bases, with 7 bases left in between. This chain's CDR3 is CASSTLDSYEQYF. The CDR3 region has the DNA TGTGCCAGTAGTACTTTGGACTCCTACGAGCAGTACTTC.

This clonotype was picked up a small number of times. The chain recombines TRBV19 with TRBJ2-5; 8 bases map to TRBD1. This CDR3 contains 12 residues. Trimming took 6 bases from V and 5 from J; bases not matched to a gene: 2. CDR1 and CDR2 from the germline V gene are LNHDA and SQIVND (reference sequence). The CDR3 sequence is CASSHRGETQYF. The CDR3 DNA reads TGTGCCAGTAGCCACAGGGGGGAGACCCAGTACTTC.

The V and J genes are TRBV27 and TRBJ1-2; D unclear. This CDR3 is 15 amino acids long. Trimming took 2 bases from V and 0 from J, leaving 10 bases between them. CDR1 MNHEY and CDR2 SMNVEV come from the germline V gene (reference sequence). The CDR3 DNA sequence: TGTGCCAGCAGTTTAACCCCAGGAGCTAACTATGGCTACACCTTC. This translates into CASSLTPGANYGYTF.

The rearrangement joins TRBV4-2 to TRBJ1-5, with D possibly being TRBD1 (5 bases). Germline lookup yields CDR1 LGHNA and CDR2 YNFKEQ. CDR3 length: 15 residues. The V end was cut by 6 bases, the J end by 6 bases, with 18 bases between. DNA for the CDR3: TGTGCCAGCAGTGAGCCGGCCCCGGGACGTCAGCCCCAGCATTTT. Residues: CASSEPAPGRQPQHF.

This clonotype has just a few counts. The chain carries TRBV7-9 and TRBJ2-3, with 11 positions matching TRBD1. V lost 3 bases, J lost 5 bases, and 4 bases stayed unmatched. CDR3 length: 15 residues. The germline CDR1 and CDR2 sequences are SEHNR and FQNEAQ (reference sequence). CDR3 DNA: TGTGCCAGCAGCTTTGGACAGGGGGCCGGAGATACGCAGTATTTT. Protein product: CASSFGQGAGDTQYF. Combining the CDR3 with reference TRBV7-9 and TRBJ2-3 gives the whole variable domain DTGVSQNPRHKITKRGQNVTFRCDPISEHNRLYWYRQTLGQGPEFLTYFQNEAQLEKSRLLSDRFSAERPKGSFSTLEIQRTEQGDSAMYLCASSFGQGAGDTQYFGPGTRLTVL.

This clonotype was counted only a few times. The J gene is TRBJ1-5, the V gene TRBV7-3, with D unclear. CDR3 length: 15 residues. The ends were cut back, 5 bases at V and 3 bases at J, with 14 bases in the middle. Germline CDR1 SGHTA, CDR2 FQGTGA. The chain's CDR3 is CASSVLRPYNQPQHF. DNA of the CDR3: TGTGCCAGCAGCGTACTGAGACCCTACAATCAGCCCCAGCATTTT. Full variable domain (outside the CDR3, taken from reference TRBV7-3 and TRBJ1-5): GAGVSQTPSNKVTEKGKYVELRCDPISGHTALYWYRQSLGQGPEFLIYFQGTGAADDSGLPNDRFFAVRPEGSVSTLKIQRTERGDSAVYLCASSVLRPYNQPQHFGDGTRLSIL.

V gene TRBV15 combines with J gene TRBJ2-2; D not certain. The germline V gene has CDR1 LNHNV and CDR2 YYDKDF (reference sequence). V lost 8 bases to trimming and J lost 5 bases, with 6 bases between them. This CDR3 region has 11 residues. The CDR3 loop reads CATYQTGELFF. The CDR3 DNA reads as TGTGCCACCTACCAGACCGGGGAGCTGTTTTTT.

The chain has TRBV6-2 or TRBV6-3 and TRBJ2-2; 10 bases agree with TRBD1. CDR1 and CDR2 (germline): MNHEY, SVGEGT. J gave up 2 bases and V 4 bases, and 10 bases lay outside the gene matches. The CDR3 sequence is 18 residues long. The CDR3 sequence is CASSFPTGGYFNTGELFF. Here the CDR3 DNA reads TGTGCCAGCAGTTTCCCGACAGGGGGCTATTTTAACACCGGGGAGCTGTTTTTT.

This rearrangement joins TRBV7-6 to TRBJ1-4; D remains unclear. V was trimmed by 6 bases and J by 4 bases, leaving 30 bases between them. The CDR3 consists of 20 residues. CDR1 SGHVS and CDR2 FNYEAQ come from the germline V gene. CDR3 coding DNA: TGTGCCAGCAGTTCAATCGCAAGGCCTATGAATATCGACGATAATGAAAAACTGTTTTTT. Translating it yields CASSSIARPMNIDDNEKLFF.

The J gene is TRBJ2-2, the V gene TRBV19; D unclear. CDR3 size: 15 residues. Germline V gene lookup returns CDR1 LNHDA and CDR2 SQIVND (reference sequence). With 8 bases removed from V and 0 bases from J, the gap between germline ends came to 13 bases. The CDR3 DNA is TGTGCCAGTCTCCAGTATTACGCGAACACCGGGGAGCTGTTTTTT. Translated: CASLQYYANTGELFF.

The chain couples TRBV6-2 or TRBV6-3 to TRBJ1-1; D remains unclear. The CDR3 is 13 amino acids. Trimming cost V 2 bases and J 1 base, with 5 bases left between them. CDR1 and CDR2 (germline): MNHEY, SVGEGT. The CDR3 protein is CASSYDENTEAFF. The CDR3 DNA follows: TGTGCCAGCAGTTACGACGAGAACACTGAAGCTTTCTTT.

The chain couples TRBV20-1 to TRBJ1-5; D not resolved. The CDR3 totals 15 residues. Germline V CDR1 and CDR2: DFQATT, SNEGSKA (reference sequence). The V gene lost 2 bases and the J gene lost 1 base, with 12 bases spanning the gap. CDR3 region: CSARFSGNSNQPQHF. The DNA for the CDR3 is TGCAGTGCTAGATTCTCCGGGAACAGCAATCAGCCCCAGCATTTT.

Only a few counts were recorded for this clonotype. The chain couples TRBV6-6 to TRBJ1-1, with D hard to call. The CDR3 sequence is 15 residues long. CDR1 and CDR2 (germline): MNHNY, SVGAGI (reference sequence). Between the trimmed V and J ends, which lost 2 bases and 1 base, there was a span of 11 bases. The CDR3 region has the DNA TGTGCCAGCAGTTACGCCCGGGAAAGGAACACTGAAGCTTTCTTT. Its protein product is CASSYARERNTEAFF.

This clonotype was seen more than once but under ten times. This chain uses TRBV20-1 with TRBJ2-1, with 7 positions matching TRBD1. Germline CDR1 reads DFQATT; CDR2 reads SNEGSKA (reference sequence). The length of the CDR3 is 12 residues. The CDR3, as DNA: TGCAGACCAAGGACAGGTTACAATGAGCAGTTCTTC. Translation gives CRPRTGYNEQFF.

This clonotype was seen ten or more times. The rearrangement links TRBV12-3 or TRBV12-4 to TRBJ2-7; D is possibly TRBD1 (5 bases). The V and J ends lost 11 bases and 0 bases respectively, with 17 bases between them. The CDR3 extends over 14 amino acids. The CDR3 region is CASMRQLRSYEQYF. The CDR3 DNA reads as TGTGCCTCAATGAGACAGCTCCGCTCCTACGAGCAGTACTTC.

In this sample, this clonotype turned up a few times. This sequence joins TRBV5-4 and TRBJ2-2; 9 bases are a match to TRBD1. V was clipped by 4 bases and J by 16 bases; unmatched bases: 8. CDR3 length: 12 residues. Per germline, CDR1 SGHNT and CDR2 YYREEE (reference sequence). The CDR3, as DNA: TGTGCCAGCAGCGACACGGGACAGGGAGAGTTTTTT. Protein: CASSDTGQGEFF.

The chain joins TRBV7-9 to TRBJ2-3; 8 nucleotides align to TRBD2. The germline V gene has CDR1 SEHNR and CDR2 FQNEAQ (reference sequence). This CDR3 has 15 amino acids. V trimming: 5 bases; J trimming: 5 bases; junction bases outside the gene matches: 9. The CDR3 DNA follows: TGTGCCAGCAGCCATATAGGCGGGGGGCAAGATACGCAGTATTTT. Residues: CASSHIGGGQDTQYF.

This clonotype was observed a handful of times. V and J are TRBV6-1 and TRBJ1-2; 7 nucleotides align to TRBD1. The CDR3 spans 14 residues. Trimming cost V 4 bases and J 2 bases; bases outside gene matches: 4. Germline assignment: CDR1 MNHNS and CDR2 SASEGT. The CDR3 region is CASSADRPNYGYTF. The CDR3 DNA reads as TGTGCCAGCAGTGCGGACAGGCCGAACTATGGCTACACCTTC.

V gene TRBV28 combines with J gene TRBJ2-1, with D possibly being TRBD2 (5 bases). Germline assignment: CDR1 MDHEN and CDR2 SYDVKM. The CDR3 contains 16 residues. The ends were cut back, 2 bases at V and 4 bases at J, with 15 bases in the middle. The chain's CDR3 is CASSLGSSGSYNEQFF. CDR3 in DNA: TGTGCCAGCAGTTTAGGTTCAAGCGGTTCTTACAATGAGCAGTTCTTC.

This clonotype was counted a few times. V usage is TRBV28 and J usage is TRBJ2-1, with TRBD1 matching over 11 bases. Germline CDR1 and CDR2: MDHEN and SYDVKM. The CDR3 length is 19 residues. J gave up 8 bases and V 6 bases, and 21 bases lay outside the gene matches. In nucleotides, the CDR3 is TGTGCCAGCAGCCCCGGACAGGGGGCTATGCATCTTCTTGGCGATGAGCAGTTCTTC. Translating it yields CASSPGQGAMHLLGDEQFF.

This clonotype was recorded many times. The V call is TRBV12-3 or TRBV12-4, the J call TRBJ2-1; 7 bases fit TRBD1. The CDR3 covers 14 residues. V was pared by 8 bases and J by 4 bases, with 8 bases of the junction left unmatched. CDR3 region: CASGQDTLYNEQFF. The CDR3 DNA is TGTGCCAGCGGACAGGACACCTTATACAATGAGCAGTTCTTC.

This clonotype was observed many times. V and J are TRBV7-6 and TRBJ1-2; maybe TRBD1 (5 bases). CDR1 is SGHVS and CDR2 is FNYEAQ in the germline V gene. The CDR3 sequence is 15 residues long. V was shortened by 4 bases and J by 8 bases, with 20 bases between the two germline ends. CDR3 sequence reads: CASSYAGAGKDGYTF. For the CDR3, the DNA is TGTGCCAGCAGCTACGCTGGGGCAGGGAAGGACGGCTACACCTTC.